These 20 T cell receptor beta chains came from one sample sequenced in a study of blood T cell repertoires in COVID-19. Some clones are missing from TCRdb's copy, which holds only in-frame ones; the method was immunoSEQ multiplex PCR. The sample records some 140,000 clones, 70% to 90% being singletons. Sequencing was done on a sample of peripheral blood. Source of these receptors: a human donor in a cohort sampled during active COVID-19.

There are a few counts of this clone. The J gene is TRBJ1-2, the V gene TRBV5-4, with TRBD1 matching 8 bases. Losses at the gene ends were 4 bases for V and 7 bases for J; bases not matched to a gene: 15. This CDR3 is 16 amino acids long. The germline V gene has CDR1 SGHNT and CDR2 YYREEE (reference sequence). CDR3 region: CASSIAGTGGHRGYTF. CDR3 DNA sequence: TGTGCCAGCAGCATAGCTGGAACAGGGGGGCATCGTGGCTACACCTTC.

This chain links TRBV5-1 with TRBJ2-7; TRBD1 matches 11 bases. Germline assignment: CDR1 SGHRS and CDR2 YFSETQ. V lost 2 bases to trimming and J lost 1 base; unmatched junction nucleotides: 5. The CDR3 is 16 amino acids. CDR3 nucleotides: TGCGCCAGCAGCTTTACCGGGACAGGGGGATCCTACGAGCAGTACTTC. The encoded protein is CASSFTGTGGSYEQYF.

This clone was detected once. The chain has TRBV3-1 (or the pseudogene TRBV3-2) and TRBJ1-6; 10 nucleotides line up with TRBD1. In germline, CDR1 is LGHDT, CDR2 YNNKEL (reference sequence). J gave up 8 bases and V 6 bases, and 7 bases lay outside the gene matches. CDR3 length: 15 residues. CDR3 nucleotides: TGTGCCAGCAGACGCAAAGGGACAGGGGATTCACCCCTCCACTTT. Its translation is CASRRKGTGDSPLHF.

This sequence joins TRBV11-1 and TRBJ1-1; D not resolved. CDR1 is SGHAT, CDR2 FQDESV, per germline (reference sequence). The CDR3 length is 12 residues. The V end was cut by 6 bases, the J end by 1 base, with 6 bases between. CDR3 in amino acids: CASSVRNTEAFF. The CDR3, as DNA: TGTGCCAGCAGTGTCAGGAACACTGAAGCTTTCTTT.

CDR3 DNA: TGTGCCACCAGTGATCCATCAACCGGGGAGCTGTTTTTT. Protein: CATSDPSTGELFF. The chain uses TRBV24-1 and TRBJ2-2; D is unclear. CDR3 length: 13 amino acids. Trimming took off 3 bases at V and 5 bases at J, with 6 bases between the two ends. Germline CDR1 and CDR2: KGHDR and SFDVKD.

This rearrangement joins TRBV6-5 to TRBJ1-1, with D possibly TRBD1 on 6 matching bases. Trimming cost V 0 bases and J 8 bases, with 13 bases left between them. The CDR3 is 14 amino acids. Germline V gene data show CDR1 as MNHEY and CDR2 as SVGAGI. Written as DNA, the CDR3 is TGTGCCAGCAGTTACTCGAGGCCCGGGACAGAAGCTTTCTTT. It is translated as CASSYSRPGTEAFF.

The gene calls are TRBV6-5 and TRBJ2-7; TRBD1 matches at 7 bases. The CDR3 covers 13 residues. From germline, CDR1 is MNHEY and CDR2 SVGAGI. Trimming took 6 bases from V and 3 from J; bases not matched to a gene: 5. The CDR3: CASSRGQNYEQYF. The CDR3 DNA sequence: TGTGCCAGCAGCCGGGGACAGAACTACGAGCAGTACTTC.

The CDR3: CAWRRGIGDSPLHF. DNA of the CDR3: TGTGCCTGGAGAAGGGGGATAGGGGATTCACCCCTCCACTTT. The genes are TRBV30 and TRBJ1-6; tentatively, D is TRBD1 (6 bases). There are 14 residues in the CDR3. V was cut by 3 bases and J by 8 bases, with 14 bases left in between. CDR1 is GTSNPN and CDR2 is SVGIG in the germline V gene (reference sequence). The variable domain in full, completed from reference TRBV30 and TRBJ1-6, reads SQTIHQWPATLVQPVGSPLSLECTVEGTSNPNLYWYRQAAGRGLQLLFYSVGIGQISSEVPQNLSASRPQDRQFILSSKKLLLSDSGFYLCAWRRGIGDSPLHFGNGTRLTVT.

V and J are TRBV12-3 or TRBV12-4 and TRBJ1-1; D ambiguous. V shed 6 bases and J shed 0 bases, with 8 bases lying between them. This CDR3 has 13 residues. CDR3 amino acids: CASSPQMNTEAFF. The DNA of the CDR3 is TGTGCCAGCAGCCCACAAATGAACACTGAAGCTTTCTTT.

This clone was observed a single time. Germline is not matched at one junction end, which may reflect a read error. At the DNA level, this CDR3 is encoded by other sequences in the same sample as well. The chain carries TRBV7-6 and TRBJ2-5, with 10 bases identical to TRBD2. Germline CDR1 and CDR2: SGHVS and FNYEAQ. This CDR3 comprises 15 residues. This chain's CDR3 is CASSLAGAIGETQYF. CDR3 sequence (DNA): TGTGCCAGCAGCCTAGCGGGGGCCATCGGTGAGACCCAGTACTTC.

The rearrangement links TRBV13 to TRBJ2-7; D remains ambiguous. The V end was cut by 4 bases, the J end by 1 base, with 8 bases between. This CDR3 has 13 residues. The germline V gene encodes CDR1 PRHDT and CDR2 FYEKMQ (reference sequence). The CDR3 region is CASSYDGSYEQYF. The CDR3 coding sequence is TGTGCCAGCAGCTACGACGGGTCCTACGAGCAGTACTTC. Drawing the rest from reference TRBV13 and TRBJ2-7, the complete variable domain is AAGVIQSPRHLIKEKRETATLKCYPIPRHDTVYWYQQGPGQDPQFLISFYEKMQSDKGSIPDRFSAQQFSDYHSELNMSSLELGDSALYFCASSYDGSYEQYFGPGTRLTVT.

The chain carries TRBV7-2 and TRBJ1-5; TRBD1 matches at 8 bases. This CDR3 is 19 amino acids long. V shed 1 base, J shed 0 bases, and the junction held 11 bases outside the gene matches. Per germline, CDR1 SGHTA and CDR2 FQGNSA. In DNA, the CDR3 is TGTGCCAGCAGCTTAGTACTGGGGACAGGCCCATATAGCAATCAGCCCCAGCATTTT. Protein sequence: CASSLVLGTGPYSNQPQHF.

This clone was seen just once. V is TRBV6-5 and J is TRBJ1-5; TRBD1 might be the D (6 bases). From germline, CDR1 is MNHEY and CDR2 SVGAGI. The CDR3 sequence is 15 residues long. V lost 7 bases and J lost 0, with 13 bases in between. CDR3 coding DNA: TGTGCCAGCAAATCGGGACATAATAGCAATCAGCCCCAGCATTTT. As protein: CASKSGHNSNQPQHF.

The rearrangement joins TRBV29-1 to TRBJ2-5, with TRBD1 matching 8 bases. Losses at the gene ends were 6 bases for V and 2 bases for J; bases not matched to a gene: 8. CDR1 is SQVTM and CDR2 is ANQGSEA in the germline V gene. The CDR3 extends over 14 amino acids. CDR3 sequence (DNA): TGCAGCGTGAGGGGACAGGTTCGGCAAGAGACCCAGTACTTC. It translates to CSVRGQVRQETQYF.

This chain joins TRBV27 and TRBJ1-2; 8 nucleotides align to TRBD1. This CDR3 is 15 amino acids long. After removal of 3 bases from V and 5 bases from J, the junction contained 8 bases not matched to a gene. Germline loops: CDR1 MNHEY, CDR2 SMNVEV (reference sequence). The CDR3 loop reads CASSFGQGIGYGYTF. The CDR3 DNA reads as TGTGCCAGCAGTTTCGGACAGGGTATAGGGTATGGCTACACCTTC.

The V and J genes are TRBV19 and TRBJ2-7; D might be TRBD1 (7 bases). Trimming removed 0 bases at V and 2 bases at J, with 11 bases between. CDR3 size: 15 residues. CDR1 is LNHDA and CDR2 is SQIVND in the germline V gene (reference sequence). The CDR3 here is CASSIEAGGTYEQYF. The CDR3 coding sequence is TGTGCCAGTAGTATAGAGGCAGGGGGGACCTACGAGCAGTACTTC. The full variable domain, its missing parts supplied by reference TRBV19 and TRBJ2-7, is DGGITQSPKYLFRKEGQNVTLSCEQNLNHDAMYWYRQDPGQGLRLIYYSQIVNDFQKGDIAEGYSVSREKKESFPLTVTSAQKNPTAFYLCASSIEAGGTYEQYFGPGTRLTVT.

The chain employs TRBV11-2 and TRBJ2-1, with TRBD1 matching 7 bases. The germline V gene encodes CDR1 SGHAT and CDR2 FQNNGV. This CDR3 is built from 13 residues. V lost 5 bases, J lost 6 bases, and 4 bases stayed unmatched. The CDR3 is CASSPRQGNEQFF. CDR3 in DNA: TGTGCCAGCAGCCCAAGACAGGGCAATGAGCAGTTCTTC.

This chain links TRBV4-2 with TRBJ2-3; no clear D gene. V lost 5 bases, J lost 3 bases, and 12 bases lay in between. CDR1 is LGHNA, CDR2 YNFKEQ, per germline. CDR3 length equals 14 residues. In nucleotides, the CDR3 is TGTGCCAGCAGCGGAGACGGCCTTACAGATACGCAGTATTTT. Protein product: CASSGDGLTDTQYF.

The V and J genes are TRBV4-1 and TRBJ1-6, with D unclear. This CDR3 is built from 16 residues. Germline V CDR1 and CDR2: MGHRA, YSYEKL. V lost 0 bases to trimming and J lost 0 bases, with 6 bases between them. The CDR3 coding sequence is TGCGCCAGCAGCCAAGAAGATAGCTCCTATAATTCACCCCTCCACTTT. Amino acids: CASSQEDSSYNSPLHF.

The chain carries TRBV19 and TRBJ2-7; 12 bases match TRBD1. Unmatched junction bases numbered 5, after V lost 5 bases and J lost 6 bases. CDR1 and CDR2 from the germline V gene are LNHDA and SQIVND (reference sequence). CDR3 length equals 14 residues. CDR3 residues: CASSPGTGGFEQYF. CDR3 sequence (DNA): TGTGCCAGTAGTCCCGGGACAGGGGGCTTCGAGCAGTACTTC.